A single sample gave rise to the 29 T cell receptor beta chains below, sequenced in a study of CD8 T cells in ankylosing spondylitis. One entry per CDR3 protein, called by TCRdb with MiXCR from the 5' RACE reads. The sample lists tens of thousands of distinct CDR3 sequences, roughly 33% occurring once. The sequenced sample was synovial fluid, either unsorted or a sorted T cell fraction (not recorded which). These TCRs come from a male donor with ankylosing spondylitis.

This clonotype was observed a single time. The chain recombines TRBV5-1 with TRBJ1-2; D gene ambiguous. CDR3 length equals 10 residues. The V gene's germline CDR1 is SGHRS and CDR2 YFSETQ. V was clipped by 0 bases and J by 6 bases, with 0 bases between them. CDR3 in amino acids: CASSLDGYTF. The CDR3 DNA is TGCGCCAGCAGCTTGGATGGCTACACCTTC.

The chain carries TRBV29-1 and TRBJ2-1; D call uncertain. V shed 0 bases and J shed 7 bases, with 7 bases lying between them. The CDR3 totals 12 residues. Per germline, CDR1 SQVTM and CDR2 ANQGSEA. The CDR3 is CSVEETLNEQFF. The CDR3 DNA sequence: TGCAGCGTTGAAGAGACTCTTAATGAGCAGTTCTTC.

This rearrangement joins TRBV20-1 to TRBJ1-2, with D uncertain. V was trimmed by 0 bases and J by 1 base, leaving 18 bases between them. The CDR3 length is 17 residues. CDR1 is DFQATT, CDR2 SNEGSKA, per germline (reference sequence). CDR3 region: CSARDGKGVGFNYGYTF. DNA for the CDR3: TGCAGTGCTAGAGATGGGAAGGGAGTCGGGTTTAACTATGGCTACACCTTC.

The V gene is TRBV6-1, the J gene TRBJ2-7; 10 bases match TRBD2. The CDR3 consists of 15 residues. Trimming removed 2 bases from V and 3 bases from J; junction bases left unmatched: 4. Germline CDR1 MNHNS, CDR2 SASEGT. The CDR3 nucleotides read TGTGCCAGCAGTGAACGGACTAGCGGCATCTACGAGCAGTACTTC. It translates to CASSERTSGIYEQYF.

The CDR3 DNA reads as TGTGCCAGCAGCGCCAGCTCCTACGAGCAGTACTTC. This sequence encodes CASSASSYEQYF. The V and J genes are TRBV11-2 and TRBJ2-7; D remains ambiguous. V lost 5 bases, J lost 0 bases, and 5 bases lay in between. CDR1 and CDR2 from the germline V gene are SGHAT and FQNNGV. This CDR3 region has 12 residues.

This clonotype was detected only a few times. V and J are TRBV7-2 and TRBJ2-1; 8 bases are shared with TRBD2. Germline CDR1 SGHTA, CDR2 FQGNSA. V was pared by 5 bases and J by 3 bases, with 6 bases of the junction left unmatched. The CDR3 length is 15 residues. The CDR3 protein is CASSPGTRNYNEQFF. CDR3 bases: TGTGCCAGCAGCCCCGGGACTAGGAACTACAATGAGCAGTTCTTC.

This clonotype was counted between two and nine times. The V gene is TRBV28, the J gene TRBJ2-3; 14 bases are shared with TRBD2. The germline V gene encodes CDR1 MDHEN and CDR2 SYDVKM. Germline trimming cut 6 bases from V and 0 bases from J; bases unmatched to any gene: 8. This CDR3 spans 18 amino acids. CDR3 nucleotide sequence: TGTGCCAGCAGCCGATACGGGACTAGCGGGAGTAGCACAGATACGCAGTATTTT. Protein sequence: CASSRYGTSGSSTDTQYF.

For this clonotype: The germline gene is not matched at one end of the junction; a read error may be the cause. This chain's CDR3 is CASSYYRGHNEKLFF. CDR3 DNA: TGTGCCAGCAGTTACTACAGGGGACACAATGAAAAACTGTTTTTC. The gene calls are TRBV6-5 and TRBJ1-4; 7 bases match TRBD1. The CDR3 runs 15 residues. The V gene's germline CDR1 is MNHEY and CDR2 SVGAGI.

This clonotype was observed at least ten times. The V gene is TRBV6-6, the J gene TRBJ2-3; weak D call: TRBD2 (6 bases). Germline assignment: CDR1 MNHNY and CDR2 SVGAGI (reference sequence). V was trimmed by 5 bases and J by 3 bases, leaving 12 bases between them. The CDR3 sequence is 14 residues long. CDR3 DNA sequence: TGTGCCAGCAGTCGTAGCGGTAGAACAGATACGCAGTATTTT. The encoded protein is CASSRSGRTDTQYF.

This clonotype was recorded many times. The chain recombines TRBV6-1 with TRBJ1-2, with 8 positions matching TRBD1. With 2 bases clipped from V and 3 bases from J, the junction kept 2 bases outside the gene matches. CDR3 length: 14 residues. In germline, CDR1 is MNHNS, CDR2 SASEGT. The CDR3 here is CASSESRGHYGYTF. DNA for the CDR3: TGTGCCAGCAGTGAAAGCAGGGGGCACTATGGCTACACCTTC.

The V gene is TRBV27, the J gene TRBJ2-1; 7 positions match TRBD2. Germline CDR1 and CDR2: MNHEY and SMNVEV (reference sequence). The CDR3 totals 17 residues. V lost 4 bases to trimming and J lost 2 bases; unmatched junction nucleotides: 11. The CDR3 loop is CASSYGSGPLAYNEQFF. As DNA, the CDR3 is TGTGCCAGCAGTTACGGTAGCGGGCCCTTAGCCTACAATGAGCAGTTCTTC.

This clonotype was detected a few times. The V and J genes are TRBV6-2 or TRBV6-3 and TRBJ2-7, with D tentatively TRBD2 (5 bases). V shed 8 bases and J shed 0 bases, with 17 bases lying between them. The germline V gene encodes CDR1 MNHEY and CDR2 SVGEGT. The CDR3 has 15 residues. Here the CDR3 reads CASGTKASSSYEQYV. CDR3 nucleotides: TGTGCCAGCGGTACAAAGGCTAGCAGCTCCTACGAGCAGTACGTC.

This clonotype was counted many times. The rearrangement joins TRBV5-5 to TRBJ2-1; 10 nucleotides align to TRBD2. After removal of 5 bases from V and 6 bases from J, the junction contained 26 bases not matched to a gene. Germline V lookup: CDR1 SGHKS, CDR2 YYEKEE (reference sequence). The CDR3 sequence is 21 residues long. CDR3 sequence reads: CASSHWGPHIISSGSRNEQFF. Here the CDR3 DNA reads TGTGCCAGCAGTCATTGGGGTCCGCACATAATTTCTAGCGGGAGTCGCAATGAGCAGTTCTTC.

There are a few counts of this clonotype. The V call is TRBV7-9, the J call TRBJ2-1; 12 bases align to TRBD2. The J segment lost 6 bases and the V segment lost 0 bases, leaving 3 bases of the junction unmatched. The CDR3 totals 16 residues. In germline, CDR1 is SEHNR, CDR2 FQNEAQ (reference sequence). The CDR3 coding sequence is TGTGCCAGCAGCTTAGCGGTGGGACTAGCGGGCAATGAGCAGTTCTTC. Protein: CASSLAVGLAGNEQFF.

There are a few counts of this clonotype. This rearrangement joins TRBV2 to TRBJ2-1; D is unresolved. Trimming pared 5 bases from V and 8 bases from J, leaving 13 bases between. Per the germline V gene, CDR1 is SNHLY and CDR2 is FYNNEI. The CDR3 has 13 amino acids. CDR3 in DNA: TGTGCCAGCAGTTGGATTAGTTTGGATGAGCAGTTCTTC. It is translated as CASSWISLDEQFF.

The V and J genes are TRBV4-1 and TRBJ1-2; no firm D call. This CDR3 has 13 amino acids. Germline V gene data show CDR1 as MGHRA and CDR2 as YSYEKL. Trimming stripped 1 base from V and 4 bases from J, with 7 bases between. CDR3 nucleotides: TGCGCCAGCAGCCAAGCCGAGGCCTATGGCTACACCTTC. Translating gives CASSQAEAYGYTF.

A few counts support this clonotype. The J gene is TRBJ2-1, the V gene TRBV28, with 7 bases matching TRBD2. Germline V gives CDR1 MDHEN, CDR2 SYDVKM. Trimming took 6 bases from V and 3 from J; bases not matched to a gene: 11. CDR3 size: 16 residues. CDR3 bases: TGTGCCAGCAGCCCCCCCAGACTAGCCATCTACAATGAGCAGTTCTTC. It encodes CASSPPRLAIYNEQFF.

This chain uses TRBV18 with TRBJ1-2; D gene uncertain. The V gene lost 5 bases and the J gene lost 4 bases, with 11 bases spanning the gap. Germline V gene data show CDR1 as KGHSH and CDR2 as LQKENI. CDR3 length equals 13 residues. In nucleotides, the CDR3 is TGTGCCAGCTCAGCGGACGCAAGCTATGGCTACACCTTC. Its translation: CASSADASYGYTF.

This clonotype is classed as medium-sized. At one boundary the junction diverges from the germline segment, which might be a read error. The V call is TRBV2, the J call TRBJ2-1; possibly TRBD2 for D (7 bases). CDR1 is SNHLY and CDR2 is FYNNEI in the germline V gene. This CDR3 contains 12 residues. This CDR3 is CASSEWGGWGIF. In nucleotides, the CDR3 is TGTGCCAGCAGTGAATGGGGGGGCTGGGGGATCTTC. Based on the CDR3 plus reference TRBV2 and TRBJ2-1, the full variable domain is EPEVTQTPSHQVTQMGQEVILRCVPISNHLYFYWYRQILGQKVEFLVSFYNNEISEKSEIFDDQFSVERPDGSNFTLKIRSTKLEDSAMYFCASSEWGGWGIFGPGTRLTVL.

This clonotype has a handful of counts. The rearrangement links TRBV19 to TRBJ1-1; no definite D call. CDR1 and CDR2 (germline): LNHDA, SQIVND (reference sequence). Trimming pared 5 bases from V and 5 bases from J, leaving 12 bases between. The CDR3 extends over 13 amino acids. The CDR3 bases are TGTGCCAGTAGTGTACTCGGGATGACTGAAGCTTTCTTT. This encodes CASSVLGMTEAFF.

This clonotype was detected only a few times. The chain has TRBV5-5 and TRBJ2-1; TRBD2 aligns across 9 bases. CDR3 size: 16 residues. Germline trimming cut 4 bases from V and 2 bases from J; bases unmatched to any gene: 7. Per germline, CDR1 SGHKS and CDR2 YYEKEE (reference sequence). CDR3 region: CASSLYSGGPYNEQFF. The CDR3 nucleotides are TGTGCCAGCAGCCTTTATAGCGGGGGACCCTACAATGAGCAGTTCTTC.

This clonotype turned up a few times. The CDR3 DNA reads as TGCGCCAGCAGCCAAGTTGCCCTGCAGGGGAATCCAGGCTACACCTTC. Translation gives CASSQVALQGNPGYTF. J is TRBJ1-2 and V is TRBV4-1, with D perhaps TRBD1 (6 bases). V lost 1 base to trimming and J lost 8 bases, with 20 bases between them. This CDR3 comprises 16 residues. Germline CDR1 and CDR2: MGHRA and YSYEKL.

This clonotype was observed a few times. The chain uses TRBV3-1 and TRBJ1-1; the D is unclear. The germline CDR1 and CDR2 sequences are LGHDT and YNNKEL (reference sequence). The CDR3 has 16 residues. V was trimmed by 0 bases and J by 1 base, leaving 12 bases between them. The CDR3 spells CASSQELGIANTEAFF. The CDR3 DNA is TGTGCCAGCAGCCAAGAGTTGGGGATAGCGAACACTGAAGCTTTCTTT.

This clonotype was found once. The rearrangement joins TRBV24-1 to TRBJ2-3; 12 nucleotides line up with TRBD2. Germline loops: CDR1 KGHDR, CDR2 SFDVKD. The junction had 8 bases not matched to a gene; V was cut back by 5 bases and J by 0 bases. The CDR3 totals 18 residues. The CDR3 region is CATSAWGTSGSSTDTQYF. For the CDR3, the DNA is TGTGCCACCAGTGCCTGGGGGACTAGCGGGTCTAGCACAGATACGCAGTATTTT.

This clonotype has at least ten counts. The chain joins TRBV10-3 to TRBJ2-2; TRBD2 agrees at 10 bases. This CDR3 has 16 residues. Germline values: CDR1 ENHRY, CDR2 SYGVKD. V lost 3 bases and J lost 6; bases outside the gene matches: 7. CDR3 protein: CAISEPTSGRPGELFF. The CDR3 DNA follows: TGTGCCATCAGTGAACCGACTAGCGGGCGACCCGGGGAGCTGTTTTTT.

In this sample, this clonotype turned up a few times. The rearrangement uses TRBV2 and TRBJ2-3; D is perhaps TRBD1 (5 bases). V gave up 8 bases and J gave up 1 base, with 16 bases separating them. The CDR3 is made up of 15 amino acids. Germline V gives CDR1 SNHLY, CDR2 FYNNEI. The CDR3 here is CASSAGSGRTDTQYF. CDR3 DNA sequence: TGTGCCAGCTCTGCAGGGTCCGGTCGCACAGATACGCAGTATTTT.

This sequence joins TRBV20-1 and TRBJ2-5; TRBD2 matches at 14 bases. Germline CDR1 is DFQATT and CDR2 is SNEGSKA (reference sequence). This CDR3 contains 17 residues. Trimming removed 7 bases from V and 4 bases from J; junction bases left unmatched: 14. The DNA of the CDR3 is TGCAGTGTCCCGGGACTAGCGGGAGATGCGGTGAGAGAGACCCAGTACTTC. The encoded protein is CSVPGLAGDAVRETQYF.

The V and J genes are TRBV20-1 and TRBJ2-2; TRBD2 matches 12 bases. Germline-derived CDR1 and CDR2 are DFQATT and SNEGSKA (reference sequence). This CDR3 region has 19 residues. J was trimmed by 0 bases and V by 4 bases; bases with no gene match: 12. For the CDR3, the DNA is TGCAGTGCTACCAAAAGGATGGGACTAGCGGGTTCGAACACCGGGGAGCTGTTTTTT. This codes for CSATKRMGLAGSNTGELFF.

V usage is TRBV4-1 and J usage is TRBJ1-1; the D gene is possibly TRBD1 (5 bases). V gave up 0 bases and J gave up 7 bases, with 12 bases separating them. Germline assignment: CDR1 MGHRA and CDR2 YSYEKL. The CDR3 totals 14 residues. CDR3 sequence reads: CASSQEMVGGEAFF. The CDR3 DNA reads TGCGCCAGCAGCCAAGAAATGGTCGGGGGTGAAGCTTTCTTT.